The table lists the clone carrying this T cell receptor (beta chain) with a count of one. Authors' processing steps: Reference gene primers were amplified, and this amplification served to estimate nucleated cell counts. Produced via immunoSEQ multiplex PCR; TCRdb's table is partial and in-frame only. Clone size and V and J calls were adopted from that table, with D and trimming inferred from the DNA. The repertoire holds 180,000 or so clones, with 80% to 90% as singletons. This sample was taken from a study of blood T cell repertoires in COVID-19. On the study more broadly: Whether acute or convalescent, the COVID-19 samples came from the United States, Italy and Spain. PBMCs, B-cell-depleted T cells, or T cells provided the cDNA or gDNA that made up the material.

The ends lost 5 bases at V and 5 bases at J; junction bases unmatched: 5. Germline lookup yields CDR1 SGHTA and CDR2 FQGNSA. CDR3 size: 13 residues. The rearrangement uses TRBV7-2 and TRBJ2-5; 7 bases map to TRBD1. This TCR came from a human donor with active or convalescent COVID-19. The donor label of this sample is uncertain. Material: peripheral blood. CDR3 loop: CASSLTQGETQYF. DNA of the CDR3: TGTGCCAGCAGCCTCACACAGGGGGAGACCCAGTACTTC.